This entry lists 30 T cell receptor beta chains sequenced from one sample in a study of vaccination and CD4 T cells after COVID-19. No antigens are known for them. Treatment noted: roughly nine-day PBMC culture with coronavirus spike peptide pools or control peptides (ViraFEST assay). With the Oncomine TCR Beta short-read assay, DNA from cultured CD4+ T cells was sequenced. TCRdb processed the PCR reads anew with MiXCR; each CDR3 protein has one entry. The sample yields fewer than 15,000 distinct CDR3 sequences, 70% to 75% seen once. The material sequenced was CD4+ T cells from blood, cultured in vitro, taken after SARS-CoV-2 vaccination. These receptors were taken from a human donor who received a COVID-19 vaccine.

This chain joins TRBV19 and TRBJ1-2; 7 bases agree with TRBD1. CDR1 is LNHDA and CDR2 is SQIVND in the germline V gene (reference sequence). The CDR3 totals 14 residues. J lost 5 bases, V lost 5 bases, and 8 bases had no gene match. CDR3 nucleotides: TGTGCCAGTAGTGCCCGTGGGACAGTTTATGGCTACACCTTC. This translates into CASSARGTVYGYTF.

J is TRBJ2-7 and V is TRBV7-2; D is ambiguous. Trimming left V 1 base short and J 6 bases short, with 13 bases between. Germline CDR1 reads SGHTA; CDR2 reads FQGNSA. The CDR3 runs to 14 residues. CDR3 amino acids: CASSLGPGNREQYF. CDR3 DNA sequence: TGTGCCAGCAGCTTAGGTCCAGGTAACCGCGAGCAGTACTTC.

The chain is built from TRBV12-3 or TRBV12-4 and TRBJ2-7, with D possibly matching TRBD2 (5 bases). Trimming took off 2 bases at V and 3 bases at J, with 5 bases between the two ends. The CDR3 covers 12 residues. The CDR3 sequence: CASSLRGYEQYF. The CDR3 DNA is TGTGCCAGCAGTTTACGGGGCTACGAGCAGTACTTC.

The chain recombines TRBV29-1 with TRBJ1-2; possibly TRBD1 for D (5 bases). The V end was cut by 7 bases, the J end by 2 bases, with 11 bases between. CDR3 length: 12 amino acids. Germline assignment: CDR1 SQVTM and CDR2 ANQGSEA. For the CDR3, the DNA is TGCAGCGCGAAGGAGGGGAACTATGGCTACACCTTC. This encodes CSAKEGNYGYTF.

This rearrangement joins TRBV28 to TRBJ2-7; TRBD1 aligns across 7 bases. V shed 6 bases, J shed 6 bases, and the junction held 17 bases outside the gene matches. The germline CDR1 and CDR2 sequences are MDHEN and SYDVKM. This CDR3 is built from 16 residues. The CDR3 coding sequence is TGTGCCAGCAGCAAGGGTCCCGGACAGGTATTCTCCGAGCAGTACTTC. Amino acid sequence: CASSKGPGQVFSEQYF. The variable domain in full, with the rest retrieved from reference TRBV28 and TRBJ2-7, is DVKVTQSSRYLVKRTGEKVFLECVQDMDHENMFWYRQDPGLGLRLIYFSYDVKMKEKGDIPEGYSVSREKKERFSLILESASTNQTSMYLCASSKGPGQVFSEQYFGPGTRLTVT.

This sequence joins TRBV6-1 and TRBJ2-3, with a tentative D call TRBD1 (5 bases). The CDR3 is 15 amino acids. Germline V gene data show CDR1 as MNHNS and CDR2 as SASEGT. The V end lost 6 bases, the J end lost 2 bases, and 15 bases lay between the germline ends. This CDR3 reads CASSDKQTDTDTQYF. The CDR3 bases are TGTGCCAGCAGCGATAAGCAGACAGACACAGATACGCAGTATTTT.

The V gene is TRBV10-3, the J gene TRBJ1-1, with 10 bases that match TRBD1. Germline-derived CDR1 and CDR2 are ENHRY and SYGVKD. The CDR3 totals 14 residues. Trimming removed 7 bases from V and 3 bases from J; junction bases left unmatched: 5. The CDR3 region has the DNA TGTGCCATCAACAGACAGGGGGCTGACACTGAAGCTTTCTTT. Its translation is CAINRQGADTEAFF.

This clonotype has just a few counts. The chain is built from TRBV20-1 and TRBJ2-1; a weak D match, TRBD2 (6 bases). The V gene's germline CDR1 is DFQATT and CDR2 SNEGSKA (reference sequence). Trimming pared 5 bases from V and 0 bases from J, leaving 11 bases between. CDR3 size: 14 residues. CDR3 in DNA: TGCAGTGCTCTGGGACTGATCTCCTACAATGAGCAGTTCTTC. Amino acids: CSALGLISYNEQFF.

The chain couples TRBV2 to TRBJ2-2, with TRBD2 matching 9 bases. This CDR3 spans 15 amino acids. CDR1 and CDR2 from the germline V gene are SNHLY and FYNNEI. The V and J ends lost 2 bases and 4 bases, in that order; junction bases with no gene match: 2. The CDR3 nucleotides are TGTGCCAGCAGTGAAATGCGGGGGGGCACCGGGGAGCTGTTTTTT. It codes for CASSEMRGGTGELFF. The whole variable domain, filled in from reference TRBV2 and TRBJ2-2, reads EPEVTQTPSHQVTQMGQEVILRCVPISNHLYFYWYRQILGQKVEFLVSFYNNEISEKSEIFDDQFSVERPDGSNFTLKIRSTKLEDSAMYFCASSEMRGGTGELFFGEGSRLTVL.

J is TRBJ1-5 and V is TRBV20-1; D gene unclear. CDR3 length: 17 amino acids. The germline V gene has CDR1 DFQATT and CDR2 SNEGSKA (reference sequence). V was cut by 3 bases and J by 5 bases, with 23 bases left in between. The CDR3 DNA sequence: TGCAGTGCTAGCTACCCGGCCGAAGGTTCTGGGGATCAGCCCCAGCATTTT. It is translated as CSASYPAEGSGDQPQHF.

The rearrangement links TRBV5-4 to TRBJ1-1; maybe TRBD1 (6 bases). CDR3 size: 14 residues. Germline V lookup: CDR1 SGHNT, CDR2 YYREEE (reference sequence). Between the trimmed V and J ends, which lost 0 bases and 2 bases, there was a span of 8 bases. The CDR3 is CASSLEGGNTEAFF. CDR3 sequence (DNA): TGTGCCAGCAGCTTGGAGGGGGGCAACACTGAAGCTTTCTTT. Supplemented by reference TRBV5-4 and TRBJ1-1, the full variable domain reads ETGVTQSPTHLIKTRGQQVTLRCSSQSGHNTVSWYQQALGQGPQFIFQYYREEENGRGNFPPRFSGLQFPNYSSELNVNALELDDSALYLCASSLEGGNTEAFFGQGTRLTVV.

This clonotype was observed a few times. This chain joins TRBV20-1 and TRBJ2-3; 9 bases align to TRBD2. V trimming: 8 bases; J trimming: 5 bases; junction bases outside the gene matches: 14. Germline-derived CDR1 and CDR2 are DFQATT and SNEGSKA (reference sequence). The CDR3 spans 15 residues. CDR3 nucleotide sequence: TGCAGTCTTAACGGGGTTGGCGGGGGGGTAGATACGCAGTATTTT. Its protein is CSLNGVGGGVDTQYF.

The chain uses TRBV6-1 and TRBJ2-3; 8 bases are shared with TRBD1. This CDR3 region has 16 residues. Germline values: CDR1 MNHNS, CDR2 SASEGT. V lost 2 bases, J lost 2 bases, and 6 bases stayed unmatched. CDR3: CASSERGQGNTDTQYF. The CDR3 DNA sequence: TGTGCCAGCAGTGAACGCGGACAGGGTAACACAGATACGCAGTATTTT.

This sequence joins TRBV30 and TRBJ2-5; D remains ambiguous. From germline, CDR1 is GTSNPN and CDR2 SVGIG (reference sequence). This CDR3 is 10 amino acids long. V shed 2 bases and J shed 4 bases, with 2 bases lying between them. The CDR3 loop reads CAWSRETQYF. The CDR3 nucleotides are TGTGCCTGGAGTCGAGAGACCCAGTACTTC.

This chain links TRBV6-2 or TRBV6-3 with TRBJ1-5; the D gene is possibly TRBD1 (6 bases). V gave up 0 bases and J gave up 7 bases, with 10 bases separating them. Looked up from germline, CDR1 is MNHEY and CDR2 is SVGEGT. The CDR3 loop spans 14 amino acids. CDR3 bases: TGTGCCAGCAGTTACTCAGGGGGGCCACAGCCCCAGCATTTT. Amino acids: CASSYSGGPQPQHF.

The J gene is TRBJ2-3, the V gene TRBV7-3; TRBD2 agrees at 15 bases. The trim removed 2 bases at V and 5 bases at J, leaving 5 bases unmatched. The germline V gene has CDR1 SGHTA and CDR2 FQGTGA. There are 17 residues in the CDR3. CDR3 bases: TGTGCCAGCAGCTTATCCGGACTAGCGGGGGGGCAAGATACGCAGTATTTT. Its translation is CASSLSGLAGGQDTQYF.

The chain uses TRBV19 and TRBJ1-5, with TRBD1 matching over 7 bases. V lost 0 bases to trimming and J lost 0 bases; unmatched junction nucleotides: 14. The CDR3 length is 20 residues. From germline, CDR1 is LNHDA and CDR2 SQIVND (reference sequence). This CDR3 reads CASSIDPRRQGRYSNQPQHF. For the CDR3, the DNA is TGTGCCAGTAGTATAGACCCTCGAAGACAGGGCCGGTATAGCAATCAGCCCCAGCATTTT.

V usage is TRBV2 and J usage is TRBJ1-5, with 7 bases identical to TRBD1. From germline, CDR1 is SNHLY and CDR2 FYNNEI. Trimming cost V 8 bases and J 7 bases; bases outside gene matches: 11. The CDR3 loop spans 14 amino acids. Written as DNA, the CDR3 is TGTGCCAGCCAAATAGGGGGCGCGGAGCAGCCCCAGCATTTT. It codes for CASQIGGAEQPQHF.

The rearrangement links TRBV2 to TRBJ2-5, with 12 bases lining up with TRBD1. Germline trimming cut 6 bases from V and 1 base from J; bases unmatched to any gene: 3. The CDR3 sequence is 15 residues long. Per germline, CDR1 SNHLY and CDR2 FYNNEI. CDR3 nucleotides: TGTGCCAGCAGAGGGACAGGGGGCGGCCAAGAGACCCAGTACTTC. Amino acids: CASRGTGGGQETQYF.

The rearrangement uses TRBV6-5 and TRBJ2-3; 8 positions agree with TRBD1. The length of the CDR3 is 14 residues. The germline CDR1 and CDR2 sequences are MNHEY and SVGAGI. After removal of 4 bases from V and 6 bases from J, the junction contained 6 bases not matched to a gene. The CDR3 DNA reads as TGTGCCAGCAGTTCGCAGGGGGCGATTGATACGCAGTATTTT. Protein: CASSSQGAIDTQYF.

This sequence joins TRBV7-2 and TRBJ1-3, with 10 bases that match TRBD1. The CDR3 runs to 17 residues. J lost 4 bases, V lost 5 bases, and 11 bases had no gene match. CDR1 and CDR2 from the germline V gene are SGHTA and FQGNSA. The CDR3 DNA reads as TGTGCCAGCAGCGCCGGGACAGGGGATTGGGGCGGAAACACCATATATTTT. This encodes CASSAGTGDWGGNTIYF.

This chain links TRBV6-2 or TRBV6-3 with TRBJ2-2, with D unresolved. The germline gives CDR1 MNHEY, CDR2 SVGEGT. Trimming left V 2 bases short and J 4 bases short, with 8 bases between. The CDR3 runs 14 residues. The CDR3 sequence: CASSYVAGTGELFF. The CDR3 coding sequence is TGTGCCAGCAGTTACGTCGCCGGCACCGGGGAGCTGTTTTTT.

This clonotype is judged medium-sized (0.01 to 0.1%). The chain employs TRBV20-1 and TRBJ1-1; possibly TRBD1 for D (6 bases). Germline V gives CDR1 DFQATT, CDR2 SNEGSKA (reference sequence). The CDR3 runs to 14 residues. Trimming removed 0 bases at V and 3 bases at J, with 11 bases between. The CDR3 spells CSAREGGRDTEAFF. CDR3 bases: TGCAGTGCTAGAGAGGGGGGGCGCGACACTGAAGCTTTCTTT.

This clonotype came up once. The chain recombines TRBV20-1 with TRBJ1-2; 7 nucleotides line up with TRBD1. V was clipped by 5 bases and J by 8 bases; unmatched bases: 8. The CDR3 has 12 residues. The germline CDR1 and CDR2 sequences are DFQATT and SNEGSKA (reference sequence). The CDR3 DNA is TGCAGTGCTGGGACAGCGGGAATGGGCTACACCTTC. It translates to CSAGTAGMGYTF.

In its sample, this clonotype was seen once. This chain uses TRBV19 with TRBJ2-1; 8 bases agree with TRBD2. V trimming: 5 bases; J trimming: 5 bases; junction bases outside the gene matches: 8. Germline-derived CDR1 and CDR2 are LNHDA and SQIVND (reference sequence). This CDR3 comprises 15 residues. This CDR3 reads CASSAGGGSHNEQFF. Here the CDR3 DNA reads TGTGCCAGTAGTGCCGGCGGGGGGTCCCACAATGAGCAGTTCTTC.

This chain connects TRBV6-1 to TRBJ1-5; D is undetermined. V was pared by 5 bases and J by 2 bases, with 19 bases between. This CDR3 has 17 residues. CDR1 is MNHNS, CDR2 SASEGT, per germline. This chain's CDR3 is CASSPSDLFKGNQPQHF. For the CDR3, the DNA is TGTGCCAGCAGTCCCTCTGATCTCTTCAAGGGCAATCAGCCCCAGCATTTT.

The J gene is TRBJ1-6, the V gene TRBV5-1, with D possibly matching TRBD1 (5 bases). This CDR3 has 14 amino acids. The V and J ends lost 4 bases and 6 bases respectively, with 11 bases between them. Germline CDR1 is SGHRS and CDR2 is YFSETQ. CDR3: CASSPDTSNSPLHF. The CDR3 nucleotides are TGCGCCAGCAGCCCGGACACATCTAATTCACCCCTCCACTTT.

This clonotype is deemed large (0.1 to 1%). In DNA, the CDR3 is TGTGCCAGCAGCCGGACAGGACTAAGGAGCTCCTATAATTCACCCCTCCACTTT. Residues: CASSRTGLRSSYNSPLHF. This rearrangement joins TRBV12-3 or TRBV12-4 to TRBJ1-6; the match to TRBD1 covers 7 bases. This CDR3 is 18 amino acids long. V was clipped by 6 bases and J by 0 bases; unmatched bases: 11.

This clonotype has just one count. The chain combines TRBV15 with TRBJ1-1; D not certain. V shed 0 bases and J shed 6 bases, with 14 bases lying between them. Per the germline V gene, CDR1 is LNHNV and CDR2 is YYDKDF (reference sequence). CDR3 length: 15 residues. CDR3 nucleotide sequence: TGTGCCACCAGCAGAGATCGGGCCAGAGGGTCTGAAGCTTTCTTT. It codes for CATSRDRARGSEAFF.

The chain employs TRBV7-6 and TRBJ2-7, with D perhaps given as TRBD1 or TRBD2 (5 bases each). The DNA end is more similar to TRBJ2-5, so the J call may be wrong. Germline V gene data show CDR1 as SGHVS and CDR2 as FNYEAQ. This CDR3 region has 16 residues. The CDR3 here is CASSLPLRDGEETQYF. CDR3 bases: TGTGCCAGCAGCCTCCCCCTCCGGGACGGGGAAGAGACCCAGTACTTC.